Included here is one TCR beta chain sequence, with context. This sample was included in a study of OX40 agonist ivuxolimab in advanced cancers. This CDR3 contains 13 residues. Trimming took 2 bases from V and 1 from J, leaving 5 bases between them. Germline CDR1 reads MNHNS; CDR2 reads SASEGT. The data were produced by immunoSEQ multiplex PCR, yet TCRdb's version contains in-frame clones alone and is incomplete. The sample shows about 69,000 clones, about 90% of them seen only once. The receptor comes from an adult with an advanced solid tumor such as melanoma, head and neck, liver or kidney cancer. The input for sequencing was CD4+ or CD8+ T cells sorted from blood, taken in a trial of the OX40 agonist ivuxolimab. This chain uses TRBV6-1 with TRBJ1-1; no reliable D call. The chain's CDR3 is CASSEIGNTEAFF. For the CDR3, the DNA is TGTGCCAGCAGTGAAATCGGGAACACTGAAGCTTTCTTT.